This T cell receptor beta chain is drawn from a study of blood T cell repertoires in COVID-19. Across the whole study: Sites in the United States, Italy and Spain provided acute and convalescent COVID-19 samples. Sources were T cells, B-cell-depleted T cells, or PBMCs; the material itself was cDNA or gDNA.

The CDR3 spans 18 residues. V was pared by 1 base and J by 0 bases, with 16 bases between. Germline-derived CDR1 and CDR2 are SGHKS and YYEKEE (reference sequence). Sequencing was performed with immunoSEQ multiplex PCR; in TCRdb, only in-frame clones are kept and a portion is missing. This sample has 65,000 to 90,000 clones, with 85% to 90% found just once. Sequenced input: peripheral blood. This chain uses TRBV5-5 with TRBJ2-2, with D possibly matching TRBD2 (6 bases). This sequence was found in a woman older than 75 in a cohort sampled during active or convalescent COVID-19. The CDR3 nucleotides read TGTGCCAGCAGCTTGTATGGGACTGGTTCTGCGAACACCGGGGAGCTGTTTTTT. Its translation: CASSLYGTGSANTGELFF.